A single T cell receptor (beta chain) is shown here with its context. The antigen remains unidentified. Trimming cost V 3 bases and J 5 bases; bases outside gene matches: 3. Germline V CDR1 and CDR2: SGHNT, YYREEE (reference sequence). There are 13 residues in the CDR3. This specimen belongs to a study of cytomegalovirus exposure and HLA in healthy donors. General study points: In vitro assays verified that three CMV-associated chains recognized CMV antigens specifically.

Libraries were prepared by immunoSEQ multiplex PCR; TCRdb keeps only in-frame clonotypes and omits some of them. The sample lists 350,000 or so clones, 80% to 90% occurring once. The sequencing input was PBMCs. The receptor's source is a young woman in good health and CMV-seronegative. The chain employs TRBV5-4 and TRBJ1-2, with 8 positions matching TRBD1. This chain's CDR3 is CASSSGQGYGYTF. The CDR3 bases are TGTGCCAGCAGCTCCGGACAGGGTTATGGCTACACCTTC.